This T cell receptor beta chain is drawn from a study of CD4+ T cells in melanoma. Study-wide results and caveats: In melanoma, neoantigen-specific CD4+ T cells reportedly differed in differentiation state. CD8+ T cell, macrophage and B cell function reportedly correlated with neoantigen-specific CD4+ T cells.

In regard to this clone: Antigen: not known.

The length of the CDR3 is 16 residues. Germline V gene sequence: CDR1 MDHEN, CDR2 SYDVKM. V dropped 5 bases and J dropped 2; count of bases not matched to a gene: 11. This table comes from immunoSEQ multiplex PCR, and its TCRdb copy is limited to in-frame clones, with some not included. Of some 47,000 clones in the sample, 75% to 90% were seen once. The sample was peripheral blood. The source is a human donor with melanoma. The rearrangement links TRBV28 to TRBJ1-1; 7 positions agree with TRBD1. CDR3 in amino acids: CASSQIRDSENTEAFF. As DNA, the CDR3 is TGTGCCAGCAGTCAGATCCGGGACAGCGAAAACACTGAAGCTTTCTTT.